This T cell receptor beta chain was captured by sequencing in a study of beta chain features in type 1 diabetes. General study points: Highly expressing activated T cells could be over-counted with a cDNA template. When VDJ junctions were examined, type 1 diabetes patients showed fewer insertions and more deletions.

The germline V gene encodes CDR1 LGHNT and CDR2 FRNRAP. J lost 7 bases, V lost 1 base, and 4 bases had no gene match. This CDR3 comprises 15 residues. Since all of the isolated RNA was reverse transcribed, expressed TCRB transcripts were what got sequenced. For naive, central memory and regulatory T cell samples, reads averaged approximately 3.9 million. Method: immunoSEQ multiplex PCR; TCRdb's copy keeps in-frame clones and lacks some. Seen here are 400,000 to 550,000 clones, 10% to 12% observed once, and the top ten hold less than 0.06%. Notes on this clone: As yet, its antigen is unknown.

The sequence derives from a woman in her late teens or twenties in good health. Sample: naive CD4+ T cells from blood. The chain combines TRBV12-5 with TRBJ2-1; TRBD2 matches at 10 bases. The DNA of the CDR3 is TGTGCTAGTGGTTTGGACCTAGCGGGGGTTAATGAGCAGTTCTTC. This gives the protein CASGLDLAGVNEQFF.